This entry lists 29 T cell receptor beta chains sequenced from one sample in a study of somatic mutations in cytotoxic T cells in rheumatoid arthritis. Only in-frame clones appear in the TCRdb table, and some are missing; sequencing was by immunoSEQ multiplex PCR. The table lists under 20,000 clones, more than 65% of them singletons. Sequences were obtained from CD8+ T cells sorted from blood. Receptor source: an adult with rheumatoid arthritis.

A few counts support this clone. The J gene is TRBJ2-1, the V gene TRBV11-2, with D maybe TRBD1 (6 bases). Trimming shortened V by 5 bases and J by 8 bases, and 16 bases separated the two germline ends. Germline V gives CDR1 SGHAT, CDR2 FQNNGV. The CDR3 has 14 residues. The CDR3 here is CASSPRGGLDEQFF. DNA for the CDR3: TGTGCCAGCAGCCCGAGAGGGGGTTTGGATGAGCAGTTCTTC.

Within the sample, this clone is medium-sized (0.01 to 0.1%). The chain employs TRBV14 and TRBJ1-2; 9 positions match TRBD1. After removal of 3 bases from V and 7 bases from J, the junction contained 9 bases not matched to a gene. The CDR3 runs 15 residues. CDR1 is SGHDN and CDR2 is FVKESK in the germline V gene. CDR3 sequence reads: CASSHEGQGRSGYTF. CDR3 DNA: TGTGCCAGCAGCCATGAAGGACAGGGGAGGAGTGGCTACACCTTC.

The CDR3 DNA follows: TGCGCCAGCAGCTTCATGGGACAGGGGGATTCACCCCTCCACTTT. Translation: CASSFMGQGDSPLHF. This chain uses TRBV5-1 with TRBJ1-6; 11 bases map to TRBD1. CDR3 length equals 15 residues. With 2 bases clipped from V and 8 bases from J, the junction kept 3 bases outside the gene matches. Germline values: CDR1 SGHRS, CDR2 YFSETQ.

The chain combines TRBV7-8 with TRBJ2-3, with a possible D match to TRBD1 (5 bases). This CDR3 region has 13 residues. Trimming took 7 bases from V and 2 from J, leaving 10 bases between them. Germline CDR1 reads SGHVS; CDR2 reads FQNEAQ. The CDR3 DNA sequence: TGTGCCAGCACCTCAGGGCCCACAGATACGCAGTATTTT. Amino acid sequence: CASTSGPTDTQYF.

The chain uses TRBV7-9 and TRBJ2-3, with D unclear. With 2 bases removed from V and 2 bases from J, the gap between germline ends came to 5 bases. Looked up from germline, CDR1 is SEHNR and CDR2 is FQNEAQ (reference sequence). This CDR3 spans 13 amino acids. CDR3 nucleotide sequence: TGTGCCAGCAGCTTATTGGACACAGATACGCAGTATTTT. Residues: CASSLLDTDTQYF.

The V call is TRBV28, the J call TRBJ2-3, with D possibly being TRBD1 (7 bases). V was pared by 5 bases and J by 3 bases, with 15 bases between. The CDR3 is 15 residues long. Germline CDR1 is MDHEN and CDR2 is SYDVKM. The DNA for the CDR3 is TGTGCCAGCAGTGCCAGGGGGGTTACTACAGATACGCAGTATTTT. Translating gives CASSARGVTTDTQYF.

The rearrangement uses TRBV5-1 and TRBJ1-1, with D possibly being TRBD1 (5 bases). Trimming shortened V by 5 bases and J by 11 bases, and 16 bases separated the two germline ends. This CDR3 is built from 12 residues. The germline V gene has CDR1 SGHRS and CDR2 YFSETQ. The CDR3 DNA sequence: TGCGCCAGCAGACCAGGGACCGGCGTCGCTTTCTTT. Encoded protein: CASRPGTGVAFF. The full variable domain, with the rest looked up from reference TRBV5-1 and TRBJ1-1, is KAGVTQTPRYLIKTRGQQVTLSCSPISGHRSVSWYQQTPGQGLQFLFEYFSETQRNKGNFPGRFSGRQFSNSRSEMNVSTLELGDSALYLCASRPGTGVAFFGQGTRLTVV.

The chain couples TRBV7-9 to TRBJ2-1; 9 nucleotides line up with TRBD2. CDR3 length: 16 amino acids. The germline gives CDR1 SEHNR, CDR2 FQNEAQ (reference sequence). Trimming at V came to 4 bases and at J to 8 bases, leaving 12 bases not matched to a gene. The CDR3 DNA is TGTGCCAGCAGCTCTCTGGGCGGGGGGGCCGAGGATGAGCAGTTCTTC. This encodes CASSSLGGGAEDEQFF. The variable domain in full, completed from reference TRBV7-9 and TRBJ2-1, reads DTGVSQNPRHKITKRGQNVTFRCDPISEHNRLYWYRQTLGQGPEFLTYFQNEAQLEKSRLLSDRFSAERPKGSFSTLEIQRTEQGDSAMYLCASSSLGGGAEDEQFFGPGTRLTVL.

The chain carries TRBV27 and TRBJ2-5; TRBD2 is a possible D gene (7 bases). The J call is uncertain, as TRBJ2-7 better fits the DNA end. CDR3 length: 13 amino acids. Germline values: CDR1 MNHEY, CDR2 SMNVEV (reference sequence). In DNA form, the CDR3 reads TGTGCCAGCATGGGGGGGGCCTCCTACGAGCAGTACTTC. Amino acids: CASMGGASYEQYF.

This clone was seen only a few times. CDR3: CAWSVAGGNEQYF. The CDR3 DNA is TGTGCCTGGAGTGTAGCGGGGGGGAACGAGCAGTACTTC. This chain links TRBV30 with TRBJ2-7, with TRBD2 matching over 10 bases. This CDR3 spans 13 amino acids. Trimming took 0 bases from V and 5 from J; bases not matched to a gene: 1. Germline CDR1 GTSNPN, CDR2 SVGIG (reference sequence).

CDR3 DNA: TGTGCCAGCAGGACTGGGGGAAATTCACCCCTCCACTTT. Encoded protein: CASRTGGNSPLHF. This chain uses TRBV6-5 with TRBJ1-6; possible D gene TRBD1, 5 bases. V lost 6 bases, J lost 7 bases, and 10 bases lay in between. The CDR3 is 13 residues long. Germline CDR1 MNHEY, CDR2 SVGAGI.

For the CDR3, the DNA is TGTGCCAGTAGTATTGAGCGTCTCGATGGCTACACCTTC. This sequence encodes CASSIERLDGYTF. The rearrangement uses TRBV19 and TRBJ1-2; D not certain. Germline lookup yields CDR1 LNHDA and CDR2 SQIVND (reference sequence). V was cut by 3 bases and J by 6 bases, with 11 bases left in between. The CDR3 has 13 amino acids.

The rearrangement links TRBV6-5 to TRBJ1-5, with D possibly TRBD1 on 5 matching bases. Germline-derived CDR1 and CDR2 are MNHEY and SVGAGI. The ends were cut back, 6 bases at V and 3 bases at J, with 9 bases in the middle. CDR3 length equals 13 residues. The CDR3 protein is CASSHGANQPQHF. CDR3 coding DNA: TGTGCCAGCAGCCACGGGGCCAATCAGCCCCAGCATTTT.

The rearrangement joins TRBV7-2 to TRBJ1-2; perhaps TRBD1 as D (5 bases). The CDR3 length is 16 residues. Germline V lookup: CDR1 SGHTA, CDR2 FQGNSA. Trimming took off 4 bases at V and 1 base at J, with 16 bases between the two ends. The CDR3 protein is CASSWFSGTLNYGYTF. The CDR3 DNA sequence: TGTGCCAGCAGCTGGTTCTCGGGGACCCTTAACTATGGCTACACCTTC. Full variable domain (missing parts from reference TRBV7-2 and TRBJ1-2): GAGVSQSPSNKVTEKGKDVELRCDPISGHTALYWYRQSLGQGLEFLIYFQGNSAPDKSGLPSDRFSAERTGGSVSTLTIQRTQQEDSAVYLCASSWFSGTLNYGYTFGSGTRLTVV.

This clone has only a few counts. This rearrangement joins TRBV5-6 to TRBJ1-6; D is uncertain. The CDR3 is 13 residues long. Looked up from germline, CDR1 is SGHDT and CDR2 is YYEEEE. V shed 4 bases and J shed 7 bases, with 9 bases lying between them. This chain's CDR3 is CASSQVTNSPLHF. CDR3 nucleotide sequence: TGTGCCAGCAGCCAGGTGACCAATTCACCCCTCCACTTT.

The chain uses TRBV7-9 and TRBJ2-1; D is unresolved. Germline CDR1 reads SEHNR; CDR2 reads FQNEAQ (reference sequence). Deletions cut 4 bases from V and 4 bases from J, with 8 bases between. This CDR3 contains 13 residues. In DNA, the CDR3 is TGTGCCAGCAGCTATTATAATTACAATGAGCAGTTCTTC. This gives the protein CASSYYNYNEQFF.

The genes are TRBV6-5 and TRBJ1-5; the D is unclear. Trimming pared 2 bases from V and 6 bases from J, leaving 11 bases between. CDR1 is MNHEY, CDR2 SVGAGI, per germline. The CDR3 is made up of 14 amino acids. The CDR3 nucleotides are TGTGCCAGCAGTTACAGGGCAGGAATTCAGCCCCAGCATTTT. Translating it yields CASSYRAGIQPQHF.

This clone was picked up a small number of times. The chain recombines TRBV4-2 with TRBJ1-4, with D possibly being TRBD1 (5 bases). From germline, CDR1 is LGHNA and CDR2 YNFKEQ. The germline V and J ends were trimmed by 2 bases and 5 bases, with 9 bases remaining between them. The CDR3 spans 14 residues. The CDR3 DNA sequence: TGTGCCAGCAGCCAACCAGGGAGGAATGAAAAACTGTTTTTT. It translates to CASSQPGRNEKLFF.

This clone was counted between two and nine times. CDR3 in amino acids: CASSERGFGFGYTF. CDR3 DNA sequence: TGTGCCAGCAGTGAACGGGGATTTGGTTTTGGCTACACCTTC. The chain has TRBV6-1 and TRBJ1-2; no definite D call. Per the germline V gene, CDR1 is MNHNS and CDR2 is SASEGT. The CDR3 spans 14 residues. V gave up 2 bases and J gave up 7 bases, with 14 bases separating them.

The chain uses TRBV7-9 and TRBJ2-3, with D hard to call. This CDR3 has 14 residues. CDR1 and CDR2 (germline): SEHNR, FQNEAQ (reference sequence). V gave up 1 base and J gave up 2 bases, with 7 bases separating them. The CDR3 loop reads CASSLDGITDTQYF. CDR3 bases: TGTGCCAGCAGCTTAGACGGAATCACAGATACGCAGTATTTT.

J is TRBJ2-7 and V is TRBV6-6; TRBD1 matches 9 bases. CDR1 MNHNY and CDR2 SVGAGI come from the germline V gene (reference sequence). The V and J ends lost 4 bases and 6 bases, in that order; junction bases with no gene match: 10. This CDR3 region has 15 residues. The CDR3 DNA is TGTGCCAGCAGTTCACTGGGACAGGGCACGGGCGAGCAGTACTTC. This encodes CASSSLGQGTGEQYF.

The CDR3 bases are TGTGCCAGCAGTTACTCCGGCAGGCAAGAGACCCAGTACTTC. This translates into CASSYSGRQETQYF. The genes are TRBV6-5 and TRBJ2-5; D unresolved. The CDR3 sequence is 14 residues long. The V end lost 0 bases, the J end lost 2 bases, and 7 bases lay between the germline ends. The V gene's germline CDR1 is MNHEY and CDR2 SVGAGI.

Comments on this clone: Other DNA sequences in this sample translate to the same CDR3. J is TRBJ2-1 and V is TRBV11-3; D is ambiguous. Germline CDR1 is SGHNT and CDR2 is YENEEA. Trimming removed 3 bases at V and 7 bases at J, with 7 bases between. This CDR3 is 12 amino acids long. The CDR3 sequence: CASSFRSNEQFF. The DNA for the CDR3 is TGTGCCAGCAGCTTCAGAAGTAATGAGCAGTTCTTC. Supplemented by reference TRBV11-3 and TRBJ2-1, the full variable domain reads EAGVVQSPRYKIIEKKQPVAFWCNPISGHNTLYWYLQNLGQGPELLIRYENEEAVDDSQLPKDRFSAERLKGVDSTLKIQPAELGDSAVYLCASSFRSNEQFFGPGTRLTVL.

This clone was seen just once. The rearrangement joins TRBV10-3 to TRBJ1-5; D not resolved. CDR3 length: 14 amino acids. The germline V and J ends were trimmed by 8 bases and 3 bases, with 14 bases remaining between them. CDR1 is ENHRY and CDR2 is SYGVKD in the germline V gene. CDR3 coding DNA: TGTGCCATCGGAGGGATTGATGCCAATCAGCCCCAGCATTTT. Protein product: CAIGGIDANQPQHF.

The chain links TRBV7-8 to TRBJ2-1, with 8 bases aligning to TRBD1. The CDR3 has 16 residues. J was trimmed by 3 bases and V by 5 bases; bases with no gene match: 9. Germline values: CDR1 SGHVS, CDR2 FQNEAQ. DNA for the CDR3: TGTGCCAGCAGCCCCCCCTACAGGGGGGACTACAATGAGCAGTTCTTC. This translates into CASSPPYRGDYNEQFF.

The V gene is TRBV11-2, the J gene TRBJ2-1; TRBD1 matches at 7 bases. The CDR3 totals 16 residues. The J segment lost 4 bases and the V segment lost 1 base, leaving 7 bases of the junction unmatched. Germline CDR1 is SGHAT and CDR2 is FQNNGV. The CDR3 DNA reads TGTGCCAGCAGCTTAGTTCCCAGGGGGTCGTACAATGAGCAGTTCTTC. Its translation: CASSLVPRGSYNEQFF.

The rearrangement links TRBV10-3 to TRBJ1-2; TRBD1 aligns across 9 bases. CDR3 length equals 18 residues. V lost 2 bases to trimming and J lost 3 bases; unmatched junction nucleotides: 13. Germline CDR1 is ENHRY and CDR2 is SYGVKD. CDR3 DNA sequence: TGTGCCATCAGTGAGGAGGATATCCGGGACAGGGTGGACTATGGCTACACCTTC. This gives the protein CAISEEDIRDRVDYGYTF.

This chain joins TRBV5-4 and TRBJ2-1; D is unclear. V was cut by 3 bases and J by 5 bases, with 6 bases left in between. This CDR3 region has 12 residues. Germline V gene data show CDR1 as SGHNT and CDR2 as YYREEE (reference sequence). CDR3 in amino acids: CASSSQDNEQFF. The DNA for the CDR3 is TGTGCCAGCAGCTCGCAGGACAATGAGCAGTTCTTC.

The rearrangement uses TRBV9 and TRBJ2-7; maybe TRBD2 (5 bases). The V and J ends lost 0 bases and 7 bases respectively, with 17 bases between them. CDR3 length equals 15 residues. The germline gives CDR1 SGDLS, CDR2 YYNGEE. The CDR3 loop reads CASSVDGDRDREQYF. The CDR3 nucleotides are TGTGCCAGCAGCGTAGACGGAGACCGGGATAGGGAGCAGTACTTC. The whole variable domain, filled in from reference TRBV9 and TRBJ2-7, reads DSGVTQTPKHLITATGQRVTLRCSPRSGDLSVYWYQQSLDQGLQFLIQYYNGEERAKGNILERFSAQQFPDLHSELNLSSLELGDSALYFCASSVDGDRDREQYFGPGTRLTVT.